Sequencing of this T cell receptor beta chain was carried out in a study of cytomegalovirus exposure and HLA in healthy donors. A remark on this clone: The antigen remains unidentified.

Germline V lookup: CDR1 SGDLS, CDR2 YYNGEE. V lost 4 bases to trimming and J lost 6 bases; unmatched junction nucleotides: 6. This CDR3 comprises 15 residues. Amplification used 60 Vbeta primers and 13 Jbeta primers. As originally analysed: In a later analysis, of 84 million or so unique beta chains, roughly 10 million appeared in at least two donors. The protocol was immunoSEQ multiplex PCR, while the TCRdb copy is restricted to in-frame clones and leaves out a portion. The D gene and trimming were derived from the DNA, and the V and J assignments and clone size from that table. The table shows roughly 100,000 clones, with around four fifths occurring only once. Study-wide findings and caveats: DRB1 showed the most TCR associations and HLA-C the fewest in a later analysis, as rates varied by HLA locus. The productive fraction for most TCR beta V segments was about 87% or about 30% in an earlier analysis. Cytomegalovirus association was assigned to more than 150 TCR beta chains.

This receptor was obtained from a woman aged 40 to 50 in good health and CMV-seronegative. The chain has TRBV9 and TRBJ1-4; TRBD1 aligns across 10 bases. The sequenced material came from PBMCs. The CDR3 is CASSPGTGVYEKLFF. In DNA form, the CDR3 reads TGTGCCAGCAGCCCTGGGACAGGGGTGTATGAAAAACTGTTTTTT.